The present TCR beta chain was sequenced within a study of blood T cell repertoires in COVID-19 (dated by TCRdb to 2019 to 2021). The study in broad terms: Samples covering the acute and convalescent phases of COVID-19 were provided by collaborators in the United States, Italy and Spain. Deeply sampled blood TCRbeta repertoires from subjects exposed to, actively infected with, or recovered from COVID-19 were included in the dataset. HLA class I and class II types, where available, came from metadata supplied by the sample provider rather than from assay-based typing. The prospective study material was composed of cDNA or gDNA derived from T cells, B-cell-depleted T cells, or PBMCs. The samples were drawn from two sources: the first 160 participants of the ongoing ImmuneRACE study, and 1,000 to 1,500 subjects contributed by 6 global collaborators. Nearly every sample came with metadata listing a de-identified subject ID, COVID-19 status, age in years and sex. A freely available public database, intended as a resource for researchers studying the immune response to SARS-CoV-2, is where the repertoires were released.

General study outcomes and caveats: Clinical and demographic metadata were provided uncurated, with the amount varying by source and participant.

In the prospective study, participants were about 18 to 100 years old, resided in about two dozen geographic areas of the United States, and were enrolled through a virtual design. In the prospective study, cohorts were assigned on the basis of participant-reported clinical history obtained from a screening survey and a study questionnaire. Recovered participants in ImmuneRACE Cohort 3 were defined by two consecutive negative NP/OP PCR tests, clearance by a healthcare professional, or resolution of symptoms. In the prospective study, mobile phlebotomists collected whole blood, serum and a nasopharyngeal or oropharyngeal swab from each participant. Over an approximately 2-month period, participants in the prospective study had the option of providing additional blood draws and questionnaires. Prospective study blood samples were shipped either frozen or at room temperature before DNA extraction.

The immunoSEQ Assay, a bias-controlled multiplex PCR, was used to amplify TCRbeta CDR3 regions from genomic DNA. Turning to the authors' computational methods: The number of nucleated cells in each sample was estimated by amplification of reference gene primers within the assay. To quantify the absolute abundance of each unique TCRbeta CDR3 rearrangement, sequence reads were collapsed and filtered. For each sample, productive Simpson clonality was calculated as the square root of Simpson's diversity index across productive rearrangements. The clones in this table, taken by TCRdb from immuneACCESS, are in-frame only. Not every clone is retained; where verified, under half of the shortfall comes from an unresolved V gene, and the cause of the rest is unknown. The V and J calls and clone size are taken from that table; D and trimming were inferred from the DNA. The sample profile shows 250,000 to 350,000 clones; roughly 88% of them were found once. Of the sample, 3.5% to 4.5% is held by the ten largest clones.

The CDR3 holds 14 amino acids from the cysteine to the phenylalanine. Here the CDR3 DNA is all that survives: 42 bases in frame from base 1. V and J are trimmed by 6 bases and 5 bases, and the gene matches miss 8 bases of the junction. The germline V gene provides CDR1 MNHEY and CDR2 SVGAGI. Concerning this clone itself: What this receptor recognizes is not known. No much larger clone exists at a distance of one base, and base qualities are not known.

The receptor was derived from a woman aged 25 to 39 who had recovered from COVID-19. The chain was built from TRBV6-5 and TRBJ2-5, with TRBD1 identical over 8 junction bases. Sequenced: PBMCs or T cells enriched from blood (not recorded which). The DNA sequence follows: TGTGCCAGCAGCCCCCCGACAGGGGTGGAGACCCAGTACTTC. The encoded protein is CASSPPTGVETQYF.